This T cell receptor (beta chain) was sequenced for a study of blood T cell repertoires in COVID-19. TCRdb's table, derived via immunoSEQ multiplex PCR, lists solely in-frame clones and lacks some. This table has roughly 200,000 clones, 82% appearing once. V lost 0 bases and J lost 4, with 11 bases in between. CDR1 SGHTA and CDR2 FQGTGA come from the germline V gene. This CDR3 is 15 amino acids long. This clone was found a few times. Clinical history reported by participants formed the basis on which cohorts were assigned. Recovery meant two consecutive negative NP/OP PCR tests, professional clearance, or resolved symptoms.

The origin of this receptor is a man aged 35 to 55 who had recovered from COVID-19. The sample taken for sequencing was PBMCs or T cells enriched from blood (not recorded which). The chain recombines TRBV7-3 with TRBJ2-3; D might be TRBD2 (5 bases). The CDR3 region is CASSLTRAGADTQYF. In DNA form, the CDR3 reads TGTGCCAGCAGCTTAACGAGGGCTGGGGCAGATACGCAGTATTTT.